The entry below describes one TCR beta chain. The CDR3 has 14 residues. Germline V gene lookup returns CDR1 MNHEY and CDR2 SMNVEV (reference sequence). The J segment lost 7 bases and the V segment lost 6 bases, leaving 8 bases of the junction unmatched. Original methodology: Using reference gene primer amplification, nucleated cell counts were estimated. Sequenced by immunoSEQ multiplex PCR; TCRdb stores in-frame clones only, minus some. V and J calls plus clone size are reproduced from that table; the DNA served to infer D and trimming. Of about 210,000 clones in the sample, 65% to 90% were seen once. This entry is derived from a study of blood T cell repertoires in COVID-19. In the study overall: Sites in the United States, Italy and Spain provided acute and convalescent COVID-19 samples. The analysed material was cDNA or gDNA that came from T cells, B-cell-depleted T cells, or PBMCs.

The Seattle patients joined while their infection was active and were tracked longitudinally afterward. The sequence was obtained from a woman aged 70 to 79 with COVID-19, enrolled during active disease. The material sequenced was peripheral blood. This chain connects TRBV27 to TRBJ2-1, with 8 bases identical to TRBD1. The CDR3 DNA sequence: TGTGCCAGCAGGATGGGACAGGTTGAAAATGAGCAGTTCTTC. Residues: CASRMGQVENEQFF.